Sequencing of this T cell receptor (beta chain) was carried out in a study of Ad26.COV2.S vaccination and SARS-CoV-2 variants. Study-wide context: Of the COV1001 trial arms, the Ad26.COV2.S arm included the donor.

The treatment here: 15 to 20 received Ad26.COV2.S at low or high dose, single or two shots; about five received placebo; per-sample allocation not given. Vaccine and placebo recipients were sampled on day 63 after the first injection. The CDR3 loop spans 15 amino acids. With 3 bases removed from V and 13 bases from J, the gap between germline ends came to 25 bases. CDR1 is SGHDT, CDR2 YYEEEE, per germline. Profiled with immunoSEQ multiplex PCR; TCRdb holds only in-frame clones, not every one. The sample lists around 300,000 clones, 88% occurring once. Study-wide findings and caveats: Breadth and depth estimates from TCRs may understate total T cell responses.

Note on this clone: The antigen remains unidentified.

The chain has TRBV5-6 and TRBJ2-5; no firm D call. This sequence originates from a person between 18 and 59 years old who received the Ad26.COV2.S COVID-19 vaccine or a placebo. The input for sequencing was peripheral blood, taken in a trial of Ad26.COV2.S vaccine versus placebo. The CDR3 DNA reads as TGTGCCAGCAGCTCCAAACTTGCAGCCGTAATTAGTCGGTACTTC. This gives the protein CASSSKLAAVISRYF.